The subject of this entry is one TCR beta chain. Its antigen specificity is not known. No clone much larger than this one lies a single base away; base qualities are absent. TCRbeta CDR3 regions were amplified from genomic DNA by means of the immunoSEQ Assay, a bias-controlled multiplex PCR. The published analysis was carried out like this. Nucleated cell counts per sample were estimated from amplification of reference gene primers within the assay. To quantify the absolute abundance of each unique TCRbeta CDR3 rearrangement, sequence reads were collapsed and filtered. Productive Simpson clonality was computed per sample as the square root of Simpson's diversity index over productive rearrangements. TCRdb's version of the immuneACCESS table is confined to in-frame rearrangements and falls short of the full clone set. An unresolved V gene accounts for under half of the shortfall where checked; the remainder is of unknown origin. The V and J calls and clone size come from that table; D and trimming were worked out from the DNA. This sample has approximately 200,000 clones in its table, and about 87% of those were observed once. About 4% of the sample is held by the ten biggest clonotypes.

This sample was included in a study of blood T cell repertoires in COVID-19 (dated by TCRdb to between 2020 and 2021). As for the study more broadly: The collaborator samples originated in the United States, Italy and Spain and spanned the acute and convalescent phases of COVID-19. The material from the prospective study consisted of cDNA or gDNA derived from T cells, B-cell-depleted T cells, or PBMCs. A freely available public database, intended as a resource for researchers studying the immune response to SARS-CoV-2, is where the repertoires were released. Where available, HLA class I and class II types were obtained from metadata supplied by the sample provider rather than from assay-based typing. The dataset comprised deeply sampled blood TCRbeta repertoires from subjects exposed to, actively infected with, or recovered from COVID-19. The sample metadata nearly always contained a de-identified subject ID, COVID-19 status, age in years and sex. The samples were drawn from the first 160 participants of the ongoing ImmuneRACE study and from 1,254 subjects provided by 6 global collaborators. The investigation overall reported the following: The quantity of clinical and demographic metadata differed by source and by participant and was supplied without curation.

Counted from cysteine to phenylalanine, this CDR3 has 10 amino acids. Of all the DNA, just the CDR3 is kept, 30 bases in frame from base 1. V sheds 6 bases and J sheds 6 bases, leaving 7 bases between their ends. The germline V gene (reference sequence) specifies DFQATT as CDR1 and SNEGSKA as CDR2. Collaborating institutions collected whole blood in K2EDTA tubes following their own protocols. For TCRbeta analysis, collaborators shipped samples as frozen whole blood, isolated PBMCs, or DNA extracted from either of those sample types. The rearranged chain carries TRBV20-1 and TRBJ2-3; the D gene cannot be named for sure. Sample: peripheral blood. This TCR was sampled from a woman younger than 45 with acute or convalescent COVID-19. The DNA sequence reads TGCAGTGCCCCCGGGGATACGCAGTATTTT. It is translated as CSAPGDTQYF.